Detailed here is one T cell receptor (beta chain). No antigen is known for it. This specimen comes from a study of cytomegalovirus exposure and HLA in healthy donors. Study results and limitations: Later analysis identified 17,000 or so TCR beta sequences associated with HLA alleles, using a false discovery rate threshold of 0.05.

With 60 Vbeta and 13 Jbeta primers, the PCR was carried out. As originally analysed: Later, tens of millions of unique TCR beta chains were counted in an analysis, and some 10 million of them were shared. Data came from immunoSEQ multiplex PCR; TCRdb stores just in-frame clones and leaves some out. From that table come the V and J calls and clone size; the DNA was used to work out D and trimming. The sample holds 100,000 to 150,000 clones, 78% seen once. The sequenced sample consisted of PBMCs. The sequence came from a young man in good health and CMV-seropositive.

The CDR3 spells CASSRGSLWVDTQYF. The CDR3 region has the DNA TGTGCCAGCTCACGCGGGAGCCTGTGGGTAGATACGCAGTATTTT. V is TRBV6-5 and J is TRBJ2-3; 7 nucleotides agree with TRBD2. The CDR3 spans 15 residues. The germline gives CDR1 MNHEY, CDR2 SVGAGI. Trimming removed 8 bases from V and 5 bases from J; junction bases left unmatched: 13.